The source of this T cell receptor (beta chain) is a study of metastatic and nonmetastatic thyroid tumors. General observations from the study: Significantly higher TCR beta diversity was reportedly seen in malignant thyroid tumors than benign nodules, in blood and tumor.

This clone counts as medium-sized. Its matching antigen is unknown. Patients had received no treatment of any kind before thyroid surgery. Looked up from germline, CDR1 is SGHRS and CDR2 is YFSETQ. The trim removed 1 base at V and 4 bases at J, leaving 7 bases unmatched. The CDR3 length is 16 residues. With MiXCR, TCRdb called clones anew from the PCR reads. The data show about 7,300 clones, over 15% seen once. The rearrangement uses TRBV5-1 and TRBJ1-5; 8 bases map to TRBD1. The sample comprised adjacent normal tissue. The TCR sequence derives from a female donor with papillary thyroid cancer or a benign thyroid nodule (not recorded which). Some clones in this sample may be carry-over from other donors' samples. The CDR3 nucleotides are TGCGCCAGCAGCTTGAGTGGGACAGGTACTAATCAGCCCCAGCATTTT. Translated, it gives CASSLSGTGTNQPQHF.